This T cell receptor beta chain is drawn from a study of T cell responses to AZD1222 COVID-19 vaccine. Using immunoSEQ multiplex PCR, the repertoire was profiled, and TCRdb retains in-frame clones only, with some absent. The sample includes tens of thousands of clones, nearly 85% of them seen just once. As concerns this clone: What it binds is not known.

General study results and limits: Two AZD1222 administrations were followed by greater Spike-specific TCR breadth and depth. White British donors predominated, females outnumbered males, and clonal diversity was possibly underestimated. Regions 160-218 and 743-854 dominated among vaccine-associated CD4 TCRs spanning spike.

Per germline, CDR1 SGDLS and CDR2 YYNGEE. The CDR3 consists of 15 residues. Unmatched junction bases numbered 4, after V lost 1 base and J lost 4 bases. This sample comprised peripheral blood, obtained on day 0 of AZD1222 vaccination. V is TRBV9 and J is TRBJ2-3; 9 bases line up with TRBD2. The receptor comes from an adult in good health. The CDR3 sequence: CASSVLSGRSDTQYF. CDR3 DNA: TGTGCCAGCAGCGTATTGAGCGGGAGGTCAGATACGCAGTATTTT. Using reference TRBV9 and TRBJ2-3 for the parts outside the CDR3, the full variable domain is DSGVTQTPKHLITATGQRVTLRCSPRSGDLSVYWYQQSLDQGLQFLIQYYNGEERAKGNILERFSAQQFPDLHSELNLSSLELGDSALYFCASSVLSGRSDTQYFGPGTRLTVL.